This T cell receptor (beta chain) was obtained from a study of radiation and T cells in renal cell carcinoma. Findings of the study overall: No pretreatment tumor biopsies were available for baseline clonotypes. In blood, top tumor clones expanded by 2 weeks, shrinking by 4.

As to time point: blood 4 weeks post-SBRT, at nephrectomy. Sample treatment: 15 Gy SBRT to primary tumor, nephrectomy 4 weeks later. Nephrectomy followed 15 Gy stereotactic body radiation by 4 weeks. Libraries were prepared by immunoSEQ multiplex PCR; TCRdb keeps only in-frame clonotypes and omits some of them. The sample yields over 120,000 clones, around nine tenths seen once. In germline, CDR1 is SGDLS, CDR2 YYNGEE. The CDR3 runs to 14 residues. The V and J ends lost 6 bases and 1 base respectively, with 14 bases between them. On this clone itself: Its antigen remains unidentified.

The sample here was blood, taken from a patient whose treatment included radiotherapy and nephrectomy. V usage is TRBV9 and J usage is TRBJ2-7, with a possible D match to TRBD1 (5 bases). The sequence was obtained from a woman between 50 and 59 years old with renal cell carcinoma. This CDR3 is CASTSGAGSYEQYF. The CDR3 region has the DNA TGTGCCAGCACCTCTGGGGCAGGATCCTACGAGCAGTACTTC.